Below are 25 T cell receptor beta chains sequenced from a single sample in a study of blood T cell repertoires in COVID-19. Profiled with immunoSEQ multiplex PCR; TCRdb holds only in-frame clones, not every one. The profile shows more than 200,000 clones, under 90% of them singletons. Sequenced sample: PBMCs or T cells enriched from blood (not recorded which). The receptors come from a woman under 40 with acute COVID-19.

This clone was observed a handful of times. This rearrangement joins TRBV7-6 to TRBJ1-1; D not certain. V lost 5 bases and J 0 bases, leaving 7 bases between the germline ends. This CDR3 spans 13 amino acids. Germline V lookup: CDR1 SGHVS, CDR2 FNYEAQ. The DNA of the CDR3 is TGTGCCAGCAGCCGGGAGATGAACACTGAAGCTTTCTTT. It encodes CASSREMNTEAFF.

In this sample, this clone turned up a few times. This chain's CDR3 is CASSIVRENYGYTF. CDR3 sequence (DNA): TGTGCCAGCAGCATAGTCAGGGAAAACTATGGCTACACCTTC. The chain joins TRBV7-2 to TRBJ1-2; TRBD1 might be the D (5 bases). The V end was cut by 5 bases, the J end by 2 bases, with 12 bases between. This CDR3 region has 14 residues. The germline CDR1 and CDR2 sequences are SGHTA and FQGNSA.

This clone was detected only once. The CDR3 DNA is TGCGCCAGCAGCCAAGAAGCATACTCTAACTATGGCTACACCTTC. This gives the protein CASSQEAYSNYGYTF. The gene calls are TRBV4-1 and TRBJ1-2; D is unclear. V dropped 0 bases and J dropped 0 bases, with 8 bases sitting between them. CDR3 length equals 15 residues. Germline CDR1 reads MGHRA; CDR2 reads YSYEKL.

The chain uses TRBV6-5 and TRBJ2-1, with 7 bases fitting TRBD1. J lost 2 bases, V lost 5 bases, and 3 bases had no gene match. The germline V gene encodes CDR1 MNHEY and CDR2 SVGAGI. CDR3 length equals 14 residues. CDR3: CASSRGQTYNEQFF. CDR3 coding DNA: TGTGCCAGCAGTAGGGGACAGACCTACAATGAGCAGTTCTTC.

The chain uses TRBV5-1 and TRBJ2-3; 10 positions agree with TRBD2. CDR3 length: 17 residues. V shed 1 base and J 5 bases; nucleotides not matched to a gene: 10. The V gene's germline CDR1 is SGHRS and CDR2 YFSETQ. This chain's CDR3 is CASSLSLAGAGGDTQYF. CDR3 DNA: TGCGCCAGCAGCTTGTCCCTAGCGGGGGCCGGGGGAGATACGCAGTATTTT.

This clone was observed once. The chain couples TRBV19 to TRBJ2-7; D is perhaps TRBD1 (6 bases). The CDR3 covers 16 residues. Trimming pared 6 bases from V and 6 bases from J, leaving 24 bases between. Germline V lookup: CDR1 LNHDA, CDR2 SQIVND (reference sequence). Here the CDR3 reads CASSAPVQGSRREQYF. In nucleotides, the CDR3 is TGTGCCAGTAGCGCCCCCGTACAGGGCTCTAGGCGCGAGCAGTACTTC.

The chain couples TRBV6-5 to TRBJ2-3; the D is unclear. Germline CDR1 is MNHEY and CDR2 is SVGAGI. V lost 6 bases to trimming and J lost 4 bases, with 11 bases between them. The CDR3 totals 13 residues. The DNA of the CDR3 is TGTGCCAGCAGCGGAGAAGTGGCAGATACGCAGTATTTT. It specifies CASSGEVADTQYF.

This clone was observed a handful of times. The V and J genes are TRBV7-2 and TRBJ1-2; 9 bases map to TRBD1. CDR1 SGHTA and CDR2 FQGNSA come from the germline V gene. The J segment lost 7 bases and the V segment lost 1 base, leaving 4 bases of the junction unmatched. The CDR3 totals 14 residues. The CDR3 DNA reads as TGTGCCAGCAGCTTAGTGGACAGGGGTATTGGCTACACCTTC. This encodes CASSLVDRGIGYTF.

This clone was seen only once. The chain employs TRBV18 and TRBJ1-1, with 8 nucleotides matching TRBD1. Trimming at V came to 6 bases and at J to 1 base, leaving 16 bases not matched to a gene. The CDR3 runs 18 residues. Germline CDR1 and CDR2: KGHSH and LQKENI. CDR3 in DNA: TGTGCCAGCTCCCAAAGGGACCAGGGGGCCGTTCGGAACACTGAAGCTTTCTTT. Translating gives CASSQRDQGAVRNTEAFF.

V usage is TRBV25-1 and J usage is TRBJ1-1; D remains unclear. Trimming shortened V by 1 base and J by 4 bases, and 7 bases separated the two germline ends. The CDR3 sequence is 13 residues long. Germline V lookup: CDR1 MGHDK, CDR2 SYGVNS. For the CDR3, the DNA is TGTGCCAGCAGTGAATTCGAGATCACTGAAGCTTTCTTT. As protein: CASSEFEITEAFF.

The chain has TRBV30 and TRBJ1-1; no clear D. The V gene's germline CDR1 is GTSNPN and CDR2 SVGIG (reference sequence). V lost 2 bases to trimming and J lost 8 bases, with 9 bases between them. The CDR3 runs 11 residues. The CDR3 loop reads CAWSSKSEAFF. In DNA, the CDR3 is TGTGCCTGGAGTTCGAAGAGCGAAGCTTTCTTT.

To note about this clone: Its ends do not fully match the called genes, so a read error is possible. The chain is built from TRBV19 and TRBJ2-4, with TRBD1 matching over 7 bases. Per the germline V gene, CDR1 is LNHDA and CDR2 is SQIVND (reference sequence). The CDR3 runs 10 residues. The CDR3 bases are TGTGCCAGTACCCTCGGGACAGTAAACTTC. Protein: CASTLGTVNF. The whole variable domain, remainder taken from reference TRBV19 and TRBJ2-4, is DGGITQSPKYLFRKEGQNVTLSCEQNLNHDAMYWYRQDPGQGLRLIYYSQIVNDFQKGDIAEGYSVSREKKESFPLTVTSAQKNPTAFYLCASTLGTVNFGAGTRLSVL.

The chain carries TRBV5-1 and TRBJ1-1, with TRBD1 matching over 11 bases. The CDR3 is 16 amino acids. J was trimmed by 3 bases and V by 0 bases; bases with no gene match: 4. Germline-derived CDR1 and CDR2 are SGHRS and YFSETQ. The CDR3 reads CASSLARDRGDTEAFF. DNA for the CDR3: TGCGCCAGCAGCTTGGCCCGGGACAGGGGGGACACTGAAGCTTTCTTT.

The V call is TRBV12-3 or TRBV12-4, the J call TRBJ1-3; D is unresolved. V dropped 3 bases and J dropped 7 bases, with 4 bases sitting between them. CDR3 size: 11 residues. CDR3 nucleotide sequence: TGTGCCAGCAGTTTCCGGAACACCATATATTTT. Translation gives CASSFRNTIYF.

The rearrangement uses TRBV28 and TRBJ2-1, with D perhaps matching TRBD2 (6 bases). V lost 4 bases and J lost 7, with 17 bases in between. Germline V gene lookup returns CDR1 MDHEN and CDR2 SYDVKM. This CDR3 is built from 15 residues. CDR3 amino acids: CASSSHRPGVNEQFF. In DNA, the CDR3 is TGTGCCAGCAGTTCTCACCGCCCGGGGGTGAATGAGCAGTTCTTC.

The chain joins TRBV10-3 to TRBJ1-1; TRBD1 agrees at 11 bases. CDR3 length: 16 amino acids. Germline V gives CDR1 ENHRY, CDR2 SYGVKD. V dropped 4 bases and J dropped 1; count of bases not matched to a gene: 5. The CDR3 nucleotides read TGTGCCATCAGTGCAGGACAGGGGGCAGGGAACACTGAAGCTTTCTTT. It encodes CAISAGQGAGNTEAFF.

The chain has TRBV30 and TRBJ2-7; D perhaps matches TRBD2 (5 bases). V lost 5 bases, J lost 6 bases, and 14 bases lay in between. The CDR3 is made up of 12 amino acids. CDR1 and CDR2 (germline): GTSNPN, SVGIG (reference sequence). The DNA of the CDR3 is TGTGCCTGGGGTGGGAGAGGGTCCGAGCAGTACTTC. Its translation is CAWGGRGSEQYF.

V and J are TRBV5-4 and TRBJ1-2, with 7 positions matching TRBD1. The trim removed 3 bases at V and 4 bases at J, leaving 3 bases unmatched. Germline CDR1 is SGHNT and CDR2 is YYREEE (reference sequence). The CDR3 has 13 amino acids. The CDR3 nucleotides are TGTGCCAGCAGCTCGGGACAGATCTATGGCTACACCTTC. It is translated as CASSSGQIYGYTF.

In DNA, the CDR3 is TGTGCCAGCAGCCCCGCTCCGGGACAGGGGTCAAATCAGCCCCAGCATTTT. Protein sequence: CASSPAPGQGSNQPQHF. The V call is TRBV3-1 (or the pseudogene TRBV3-2), the J call TRBJ1-5; 10 bases match TRBD1. The V segment lost 4 bases and the J segment 4 bases; nucleotides outside the gene matches: 10. This CDR3 is 17 amino acids long. Germline V gives CDR1 LGHDT, CDR2 YNNKEL (reference sequence).

The rearrangement links TRBV30 to TRBJ1-5; 7 positions match TRBD1. The ends lost 1 base at V and 4 bases at J; junction bases unmatched: 4. This CDR3 comprises 14 residues. Germline V lookup: CDR1 GTSNPN, CDR2 SVGIG (reference sequence). The CDR3 is CAWSAGTENQPQHF. The DNA of the CDR3 is TGTGCCTGGAGTGCCGGGACAGAGAATCAGCCCCAGCATTTT.

V is TRBV6-1 and J is TRBJ2-4; 8 bases agree with TRBD2. This CDR3 comprises 16 residues. V lost 4 bases and J lost 2; bases outside the gene matches: 7. Germline loops: CDR1 MNHNS, CDR2 SASEGT. CDR3 DNA sequence: TGTGCCAGCAGTGCGGGGGGGGCGGTCACCAAAAACATTCAGTACTTC. Its protein is CASSAGGAVTKNIQYF.

CDR3: CASSVATRPGGGYTF. CDR3 in DNA: TGTGCCAGCAGCGTAGCTACGAGGCCCGGAGGGGGCTACACCTTC. The V and J genes are TRBV9 and TRBJ1-2; D unresolved. The CDR3 length is 15 residues. The V end lost 0 bases, the J end lost 8 bases, and 17 bases lay between the germline ends. CDR1 is SGDLS and CDR2 is YYNGEE in the germline V gene.

This clone has only a few counts. The gene calls are TRBV4-2 and TRBJ1-1; D unclear. Germline lookup yields CDR1 LGHNA and CDR2 YNFKEQ. The CDR3 runs to 14 residues. Trimming cost V 5 bases and J 7 bases, with 17 bases left between them. This CDR3 is CASSERQTAFEAFF. In DNA form, the CDR3 reads TGTGCCAGCAGCGAAAGACAAACAGCCTTTGAAGCTTTCTTT.

This clone was seen a handful of times. The chain couples TRBV6-5 to TRBJ1-5, with D hard to call. Deletions cut 0 bases from V and 7 bases from J, with 10 bases between. The V gene's germline CDR1 is MNHEY and CDR2 SVGAGI. The CDR3 is made up of 14 amino acids. In DNA form, the CDR3 reads TGTGCCAGCAGTTACTCGACGTTGGGCCAGCCCCAGCATTTT. Translation gives CASSYSTLGQPQHF.

This clone has only one observation. The chain employs TRBV19 and TRBJ2-7; possibly TRBD1 for D (6 bases). V lost 5 bases, J lost 3 bases, and 8 bases lay in between. Germline V lookup: CDR1 LNHDA, CDR2 SQIVND (reference sequence). The CDR3 covers 12 residues. CDR3 protein: CASSGGRYEQYF. The CDR3 bases are TGTGCCAGTAGTGGGGGCCGCTACGAGCAGTACTTC. Full variable domain (outside the CDR3, taken from reference TRBV19 and TRBJ2-7): DGGITQSPKYLFRKEGQNVTLSCEQNLNHDAMYWYRQDPGQGLRLIYYSQIVNDFQKGDIAEGYSVSREKKESFPLTVTSAQKNPTAFYLCASSGGRYEQYFGPGTRLTVT.